Listed below are T cell receptor beta chains from one sample, sequenced in a study of blood T cell repertoires in COVID-19. Libraries were prepared by immunoSEQ multiplex PCR; TCRdb keeps only in-frame clonotypes and omits some of them. The top ten clones hold less than 2.5% of a sample with about 150,000 clones, roughly 82% of them seen once. The sample taken for sequencing was peripheral blood. The receptors originated from a man in his 70s with acute or convalescent COVID-19. The CDR3 runs from the conserved cysteine through the conserved F or W. The D gene is left open where the match is weak. Not every row has a clone size; where given, it reads once, few, many or a size class.

cdr3_aa cdr3_nt d_call j_call clone_size v_call
CAISVREGPHEQYF TGTGCCATCAGTGTCCGGGAGGGCCCCCACGAGCAGTACTTC TRBD2 TRBJ2-7 NA TRBV10-3
CASSTTGVYGYTF TGTGCCAGCAGCACGACAGGAGTCTATGGCTACACCTTC NA TRBJ1-2 NA TRBV5-5
CASSKEGQGNEQFF TGTGCCAGCAGCAAAGAAGGGCAGGGCAATGAGCAGTTCTTC NA TRBJ2-1 NA TRBV7-3
CASSLPGLAIYEQYF TGTGCCAGCAGTCTTCCGGGACTAGCGATATACGAGCAGTACTTC TRBD2 TRBJ2-7 NA TRBV28
CASSRRDAYEQYF TGTGCCAGCAGCAGGCGGGACGCCTACGAGCAGTACTTC NA TRBJ2-7 NA TRBV21-1
CASSIESGLSYGYTF TGTGCCAGTAGTATAGAGTCAGGGTTGAGCTATGGCTACACCTTC NA TRBJ1-2 NA TRBV19
CASSENTGFLMNTEAFF TGTGCCAGCAGCGAAAACACAGGTTTCCTCATGAACACTGAAGCTTTCTTT NA TRBJ1-1 NA TRBV6-1
CASSFPGPHTGELFF TGTGCCAGCAGTTTCCCAGGTCCCCACACCGGGGAGCTGTTTTTT NA TRBJ2-2 NA TRBV28
CASSAQGGQPQHF TGTGCCAGCAGCGCCCAGGGGGGTCAGCCCCAGCATTTT TRBD1 TRBJ1-5 NA TRBV7-3
CSVPSNYGYTF TGCAGTGTCCCCTCTAACTATGGCTACACCTTC NA TRBJ1-2 NA TRBV20-1
CASSQTVEGYGYTF TGTGCCAGCAGCCAAACCGTCGAGGGATATGGCTACACCTTC NA TRBJ1-2 NA TRBV3-1/TRBV3-2
CASSLQQGGVSGNTIYF TGCGCCAGCAGCCTGCAGCAGGGGGGTGTCTCTGGAAACACCATATATTTT TRBD1 TRBJ1-3 NA TRBV5-1
CASQGTTPNEQFF TGTGCCAGCCAAGGGACTACCCCCAATGAGCAGTTCTTC TRBD2 TRBJ2-1 once TRBV28
CASSIDRQDLAKNIQYF TGTGCCAGTAGTATAGATCGACAGGACCTAGCCAAAAACATTCAGTACTTC NA TRBJ2-4 NA TRBV19
CASSLKQGPFGTGELFF TGTGCCAGCAGCTTAAAGCAGGGTCCCTTTGGCACCGGGGAGCTGTTTTTT NA TRBJ2-2 NA TRBV7-6
CASSQGLDGDTQYF TGTGCTAGCAGTCAAGGACTAGACGGAGATACGCAGTATTTT TRBD2 TRBJ2-3 NA TRBV7-7
CATSDYTGTGGIYEQYF TGTGCCACCAGTGACTACACCGGGACAGGGGGGATTTACGAGCAGTACTTC TRBD1 TRBJ2-7 NA TRBV24-1
CASSVGDTQYF TGTGCCAGCAGTGTCGGAGATACGCAGTATTTT NA TRBJ2-3 once TRBV2
CASLGGDQETQYF TGTGCCAGCCTCGGCGGGGACCAAGAGACCCAGTACTTC NA TRBJ2-5 NA TRBV2
CASSLTREDTQYF TGTGCCAGCAGCTTAACGAGGGAGGATACGCAGTATTTT NA TRBJ2-3 NA TRBV7-3
CASSLVRGPYTEAFF TGCGCCAGCAGCTTGGTGAGGGGGCCTTACACTGAAGCTTTCTTT TRBD1 TRBJ1-1 NA TRBV5-1
CASSTDRGSGQPQHF TGTGCCAGCAGTACCGACAGGGGATCTGGTCAGCCCCAGCATTTT TRBD1 TRBJ1-5 NA TRBV27
CASSLSYRGSNQPQHF TGTGCCAGCAGCCTCAGCTACAGGGGTAGCAATCAGCCCCAGCATTTT TRBD1 TRBJ1-5 NA TRBV6-2/TRBV6-3
CSVRLAEETQYF TGCAGCGTTCGATTAGCGGAAGAGACCCAGTACTTC NA TRBJ2-5 NA TRBV29-1
CASSLTTGPHEQFF TGCGCCAGCAGCTTAACGACAGGTCCTCATGAGCAGTTCTTC NA TRBJ2-1 NA TRBV5-1
CASIYRGVGYGYTF TGTGCCAGCATCTACCGGGGGGTGGGTTATGGCTACACCTTC NA TRBJ1-2 NA TRBV6-5
CASSSRVGNTEAFF TGTGCCAGCAGCTCCAGGGTTGGAAACACTGAAGCTTTCTTT NA TRBJ1-1 NA TRBV7-9
CASSSYRGTGELFF TGTGCCAGCAGCTCATATAGGGGCACCGGGGAGCTGTTTTTT NA TRBJ2-2 NA TRBV11-2
CASSPPGQEQETQYF TGTGCCAGCAGTCCTCCCGGACAGGAACAAGAGACCCAGTACTTC TRBD1 TRBJ2-5 NA TRBV11-1
CASKQGLAGDYEQYF TGTGCCAGCAAACAGGGACTGGCGGGGGACTACGAGCAGTACTTC NA TRBJ2-7 once TRBV11-1
CASKREVVWEKLFF TGTGCCAGCAAACGGGAGGTGGTATGGGAAAAACTGTTTTTT NA TRBJ1-4 NA TRBV28
CASSPEFSEQFF TGTGCCAGCTCACCAGAATTTAGTGAGCAGTTCTTC NA TRBJ2-1 NA TRBV18
CASSPLAGTYEQYF TGTGCCAGCAGCCCTCTAGCGGGAACCTACGAGCAGTACTTC TRBD2 TRBJ2-7 NA TRBV7-6
CASSQSGRAYEQYF TGTGCCAGCAGCCAGAGCGGGAGGGCCTACGAGCAGTACTTC TRBD2 TRBJ2-7 NA TRBV3-1/TRBV3-2
CASRRDRGTDTQYF TGTGCCTCAAGACGGGACAGGGGGACAGATACGCAGTATTTT TRBD1 TRBJ2-3 NA TRBV19
CATGRQGYEQYF TGTGCCACCGGGAGGCAGGGCTACGAGCAGTACTTC TRBD2 TRBJ2-7 few TRBV27
CASKDRLYSNQPQHF TGTGCCAGCAAGGACAGGCTTTATAGCAATCAGCCCCAGCATTTT TRBD1 TRBJ1-5 NA TRBV28
CASSLPGGNQPQHF TGTGCCAGCAGCCTACCCGGAGGCAATCAGCCCCAGCATTTT NA TRBJ1-5 NA TRBV6-5
CSVVTSTDTQYF TGCAGCGTTGTGACTAGCACAGATACGCAGTATTTT NA TRBJ2-3 NA TRBV29-1
CASIPPTSYNEQFF TGTGCCAGCATACCGCCAACTTCCTACAATGAGCAGTTCTTC NA TRBJ2-1 NA TRBV2
CASRPGQGAQGTQYF TGCGCCAGCAGACCCGGACAGGGGGCGCAAGGGACCCAGTACTTC TRBD1 TRBJ2-5 once TRBV5-1
CASSLDSYYEQYF TGTGCCAGCAGTTTAGACAGCTACTACGAGCAGTACTTC NA TRBJ2-7 NA TRBV12-3/TRBV12-4
CASLTWDRGDGEAFF TGTGCCAGCCTGACCTGGGACAGGGGAGATGGCGAAGCTTTCTTT TRBD1 TRBJ1-1 NA TRBV6-5
CAWRAAYNEQFF TGTGCCTGGAGGGCCGCCTACAATGAGCAGTTCTTC NA TRBJ2-1 NA TRBV30
CASSVRDGELFF TGTGCCAGCAGCGTTCGGGACGGGGAGCTGTTTTTT NA TRBJ2-2 NA TRBV9
CASSLRMEAFF TGTGCCAGCAGCTTACGCATGGAGGCTTTCTTT NA TRBJ1-1 NA TRBV7-2
CASSPSWLAEGDTQYF TGTGCCAGCTCACCATCGTGGCTAGCGGAGGGGGATACGCAGTATTTT TRBD2 TRBJ2-3 NA TRBV18
CASSLAGVNQPQHF TGTGCCAGCAGCTTAGCGGGCGTCAATCAGCCCCAGCATTTT NA TRBJ1-5 NA TRBV7-2
CASSSLRYRGLGNTEAFF TGTGCCAGCAGTTCCCTAAGGTACAGGGGGCTTGGGAACACTGAAGCTTTCTTT TRBD1 TRBJ1-1 NA TRBV7-9
CASSYADTGELFF TGTGCCAGCAGTTACGCGGACACCGGGGAGCTGTTTTTT NA TRBJ2-2 few TRBV6-6